The 9 T cell receptor beta chains in this list originate from one sample, sequenced in a study of CD8 T cells in ankylosing spondylitis. Each CDR3 protein is one row after TCRdb ran MiXCR on the 5' RACE reads. The sample yields 340,000 or so distinct CDR3 sequences, about 15% seen once. Sample: blood, either unsorted or a sorted T cell fraction (not recorded which). The receptors originated from a male donor with ankylosing spondylitis or in good health (not recorded which).

The CDR3 spells CASSLGGGSGETQYF. In DNA, the CDR3 is TGTGCCAGCAGCTTAGGCGGCGGGAGTGGGGAGACCCAGTACTTC. This sequence joins TRBV7-9 and TRBJ2-5, with 7 bases aligning to TRBD2. Germline CDR1 is SEHNR and CDR2 is FQNEAQ (reference sequence). Trimming at V came to 1 base and at J to 5 bases, leaving 7 bases not matched to a gene. The length of the CDR3 is 15 residues.

This clonotype was counted at least ten times. The chain recombines TRBV5-1 with TRBJ2-5; 9 bases are shared with TRBD1. CDR1 and CDR2 (germline): SGHRS, YFSETQ. V lost 6 bases to trimming and J lost 1 base; unmatched junction nucleotides: 13. The CDR3 loop spans 17 amino acids. This chain's CDR3 is CASTLSGTGSLQETQYF. Here the CDR3 DNA reads TGCGCCAGCACCCTAAGTGGGACAGGGTCCCTCCAAGAGACCCAGTACTTC. Full variable domain (missing parts from reference TRBV5-1 and TRBJ2-5): KAGVTQTPRYLIKTRGQQVTLSCSPISGHRSVSWYQQTPGQGLQFLFEYFSETQRNKGNFPGRFSGRQFSNSRSEMNVSTLELGDSALYLCASTLSGTGSLQETQYFGPGTRLLVL.

This sequence joins TRBV6-1 and TRBJ2-5, with 8 positions matching TRBD1. This CDR3 spans 16 amino acids. Germline values: CDR1 MNHNS, CDR2 SASEGT. The trim removed 7 bases at V and 4 bases at J, leaving 14 bases unmatched. The CDR3 reads CASNTGGGALAETQYF. The DNA of the CDR3 is TGTGCCAGCAATACAGGGGGAGGCGCCCTAGCAGAGACCCAGTACTTC.

This chain links TRBV6-2 or TRBV6-3 with TRBJ2-1, with 12 bases matching TRBD2. The CDR3 has 15 residues. Germline V gene data show CDR1 as MNHEY and CDR2 as SVGEGT. J gave up 10 bases and V 5 bases, and 9 bases lay outside the gene matches. CDR3 loop: CASSQTSGGEGEQFF. CDR3 DNA: TGTGCCAGCAGTCAGACTAGCGGGGGCGAAGGGGAGCAGTTCTTC.

The rearrangement uses TRBV15 and TRBJ1-4, with a weak D call TRBD1 (5 bases). The germline CDR1 and CDR2 sequences are LNHNV and YYDKDF (reference sequence). Trimming left V 5 bases short and J 3 bases short, with 7 bases between. The CDR3 extends over 13 amino acids. The CDR3 DNA follows: TGTGCCACCAGCGGGGCTTCTAATGAAAAACTGTTTTTT. This sequence encodes CATSGASNEKLFF. The variable domain in full, with the rest retrieved from reference TRBV15 and TRBJ1-4, is DAMVIQNPRYQVTQFGKPVTLSCSQTLNHNVMYWYQQKSSQAPKLLFHYYDKDFNNEADTPDNFQSRRPNTSFCFLDIRSPGLGDTAMYLCATSGASNEKLFFGSGTQLSVL.

The CDR3 region is CASSVVPGLVRETQYF. Here the CDR3 DNA reads TGTGCCAGCAGCGTAGTGCCCGGCCTGGTACGGGAGACCCAGTACTTC. The V gene is TRBV9, the J gene TRBJ2-5; D gene ambiguous. Trimming took off 0 bases at V and 5 bases at J, with 17 bases between the two ends. This CDR3 comprises 16 residues. Germline values: CDR1 SGDLS, CDR2 YYNGEE.

This clonotype occurred a few times. The chain couples TRBV7-8 to TRBJ1-2; unclear D gene. The CDR3 contains 16 residues. Germline V gene lookup returns CDR1 SGHVS and CDR2 FQNEAQ. Trimming cost V 2 bases and J 4 bases, with 17 bases left between them. CDR3 sequence reads: CASSLRWASDVYGYTF. The DNA of the CDR3 is TGTGCCAGCAGCTTACGCTGGGCAAGCGACGTCTATGGCTACACCTTC.

This clonotype was seen a handful of times. The chain carries TRBV15 and TRBJ2-3; 11 bases fit TRBD2. The CDR3 spans 15 residues. Germline-derived CDR1 and CDR2 are LNHNV and YYDKDF (reference sequence). J lost 5 bases, V lost 1 base, and 2 bases had no gene match. This CDR3 reads CATSRVAGGQDTQYF. The CDR3 DNA reads as TGTGCCACCAGCAGAGTAGCGGGGGGGCAAGATACGCAGTATTTT.

This CDR3 reads CASSPNISNQPQHF. CDR3 nucleotide sequence: TGTGCCAGCAGTCCGAACATTAGCAATCAGCCCCAGCATTTT. V is TRBV6-2 or TRBV6-3 and J is TRBJ1-5; D is undetermined. The V end lost 5 bases, the J end lost 0 bases, and 8 bases lay between the germline ends. The CDR3 sequence is 14 residues long. Germline V CDR1 and CDR2: MNHEY, SVGEGT.